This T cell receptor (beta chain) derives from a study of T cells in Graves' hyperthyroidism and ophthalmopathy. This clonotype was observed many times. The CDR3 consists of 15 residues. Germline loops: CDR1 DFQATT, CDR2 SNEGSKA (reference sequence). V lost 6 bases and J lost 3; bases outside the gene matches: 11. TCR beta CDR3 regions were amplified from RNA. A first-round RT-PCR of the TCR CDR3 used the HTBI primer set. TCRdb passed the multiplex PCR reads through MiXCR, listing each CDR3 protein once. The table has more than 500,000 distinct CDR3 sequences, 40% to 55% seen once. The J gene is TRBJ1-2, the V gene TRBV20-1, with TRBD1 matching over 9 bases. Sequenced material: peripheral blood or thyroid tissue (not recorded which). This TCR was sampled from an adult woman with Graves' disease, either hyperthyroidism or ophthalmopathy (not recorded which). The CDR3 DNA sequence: TGCAGTGCGGCCGGGACAGGGTCTGTAGACTATGGCTACACCTTC. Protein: CSAAGTGSVDYGYTF.